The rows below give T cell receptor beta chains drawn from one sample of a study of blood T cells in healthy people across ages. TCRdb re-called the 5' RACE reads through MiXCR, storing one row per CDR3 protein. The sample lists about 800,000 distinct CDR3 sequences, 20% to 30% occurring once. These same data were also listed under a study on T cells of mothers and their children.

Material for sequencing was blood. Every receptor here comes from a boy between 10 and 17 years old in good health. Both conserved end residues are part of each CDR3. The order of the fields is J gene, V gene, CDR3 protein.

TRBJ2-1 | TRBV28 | CASSPEDNEQFF
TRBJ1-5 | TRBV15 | CATSREGYLRAGEGTNQPQHF
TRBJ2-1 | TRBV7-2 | CASHRGLADSSYNEQFF
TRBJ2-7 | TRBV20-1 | CSVPLSDEQYF
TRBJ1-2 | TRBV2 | CASSEGLPTGYTF
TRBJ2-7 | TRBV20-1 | CSARGQGGEQYF
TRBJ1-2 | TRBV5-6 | CASSLAPTGYGYTF
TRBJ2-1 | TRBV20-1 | CSALSTPRSYNEQFF
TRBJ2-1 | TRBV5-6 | CASSWGTGMSYNEQFF
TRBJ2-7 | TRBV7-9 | CASSLEASGEQYF
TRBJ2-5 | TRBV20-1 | CSARDRIAGGKYQETQYF
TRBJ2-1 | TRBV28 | CASSSTDYNEQFF
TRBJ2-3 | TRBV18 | CASSPIGLAGAGDTQYF
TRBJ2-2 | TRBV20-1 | CSARVRGLAGRGGELFF
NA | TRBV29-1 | CSGNSGNFRGGQFF
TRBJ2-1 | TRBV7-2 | CASSLSGVEQFF
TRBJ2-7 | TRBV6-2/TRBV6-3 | CASSYALRGGLEQYF
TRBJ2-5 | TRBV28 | CASSLVRGVWYF
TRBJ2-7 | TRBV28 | CASSQTGLSYEQYF
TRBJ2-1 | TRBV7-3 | CASSLGGGAAYNEQFF
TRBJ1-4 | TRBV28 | CASIGGFDEKLFF
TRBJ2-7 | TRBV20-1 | CSAVAYEQYF